This TCR beta chain was identified in a study of blood T cell repertoires in COVID-19. Looking at the study overall: The United States, Italy and Spain provided the acute and convalescent COVID-19 samples.

Study members were between about 18 and 100 years old and lived in approximately 25 US regions. The V gene's germline CDR1 is SGHRS and CDR2 YFSETQ. V dropped 0 bases and J dropped 6 bases, with 18 bases sitting between them. The CDR3 has 16 residues. Method: immunoSEQ multiplex PCR; TCRdb's copy keeps in-frame clones and lacks some. This sample has some 300,000 clones; over 85% occur once, and the top ten carry roughly 2.8%. The source of this sequence is a woman aged 45-59 years who had been exposed to COVID-19. Sequences were obtained from PBMCs or T cells enriched from blood (not recorded which). J is TRBJ1-1 and V is TRBV5-1; D ambiguous. In nucleotides, the CDR3 is TGCGCCAGCAGCTTGGTCGGTCGATCCGGAGGCTCTGAAGCTTTCTTT. Translating gives CASSLVGRSGGSEAFF. Together with reference TRBV5-1 and TRBJ1-1, the CDR3 gives the full variable domain: KAGVTQTPRYLIKTRGQQVTLSCSPISGHRSVSWYQQTPGQGLQFLFEYFSETQRNKGNFPGRFSGRQFSNSRSEMNVSTLELGDSALYLCASSLVGRSGGSEAFFGQGTRLTVV.